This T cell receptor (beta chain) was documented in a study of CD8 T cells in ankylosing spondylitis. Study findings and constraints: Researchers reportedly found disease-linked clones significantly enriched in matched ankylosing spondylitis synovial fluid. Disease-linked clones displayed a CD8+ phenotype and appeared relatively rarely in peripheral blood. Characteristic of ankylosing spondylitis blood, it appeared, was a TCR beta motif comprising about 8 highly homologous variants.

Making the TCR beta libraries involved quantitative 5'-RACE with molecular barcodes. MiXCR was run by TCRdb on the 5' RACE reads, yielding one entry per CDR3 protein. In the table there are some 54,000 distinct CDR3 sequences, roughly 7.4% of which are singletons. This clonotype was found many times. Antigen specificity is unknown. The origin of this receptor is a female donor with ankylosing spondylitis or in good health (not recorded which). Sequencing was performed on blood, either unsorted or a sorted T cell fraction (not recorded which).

CDR3 in amino acids: CASSLDRGSTYEQYF. CDR3 bases: TGCGCCAGCAGCTTGGATAGGGGCAGTACCTACGAGCAGTACTTC. The V call is TRBV5-1, the J call TRBJ2-7; TRBD1 is a possible D gene (5 bases). Germline-derived CDR1 and CDR2 are SGHRS and YFSETQ. V was shortened by 0 bases and J by 2 bases, with 12 bases between the two germline ends. There are 15 residues in the CDR3.